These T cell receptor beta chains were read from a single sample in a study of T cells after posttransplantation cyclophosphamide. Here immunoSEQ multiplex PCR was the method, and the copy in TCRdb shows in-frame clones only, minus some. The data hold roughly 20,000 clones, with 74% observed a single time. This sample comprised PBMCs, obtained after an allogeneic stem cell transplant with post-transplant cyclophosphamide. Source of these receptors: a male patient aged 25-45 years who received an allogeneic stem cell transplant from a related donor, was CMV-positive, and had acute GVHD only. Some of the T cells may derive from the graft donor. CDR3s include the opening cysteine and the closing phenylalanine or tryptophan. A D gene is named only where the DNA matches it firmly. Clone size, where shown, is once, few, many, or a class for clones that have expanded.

cdr3_aa: CASSLLAGGGNEQFF
cdr3_nt: TGTGCCAGCAGCCTGCTAGCGGGGGGGGGAAATGAGCAGTTCTTC
d_call: TRBD2
v_call: TRBV6-4
j_call: TRBJ2-1
clone_size: -

cdr3_aa: CASSEPPRRRGSGYTF
cdr3_nt: TGTGCCAGCAGTGAACCCCCCAGGCGGAGGGGATCTGGCTACACCTTC
d_call: -
v_call: TRBV2
j_call: TRBJ1-2
clone_size: few

cdr3_aa: CASSLAGIRGELFF
cdr3_nt: TGCGCCAGCAGCTTGGCAGGGATAAGGGGGGAGCTGTTTTTT
d_call: -
v_call: TRBV5-1
j_call: TRBJ2-2
clone_size: -

cdr3_aa: CASAGTGVGFGNTIYF
cdr3_nt: TGTGCCAGCGCCGGGACAGGGGTTGGTTTTGGAAACACCATATATTTT
d_call: TRBD1
v_call: TRBV19
j_call: TRBJ1-3
clone_size: -

cdr3_aa: CASSDAGTSGGAYNEQFF
cdr3_nt: TGTGCCAGTAGCGACGCCGGGACTAGCGGGGGGGCCTACAATGAGCAGTTCTTC
d_call: TRBD2
v_call: TRBV19
j_call: TRBJ2-1
clone_size: -

cdr3_aa: CSGRQDYYGYTF
cdr3_nt: TGCAGCGGAAGACAGGATTACTATGGCTACACCTTC
d_call: -
v_call: TRBV29-1
j_call: TRBJ1-2
clone_size: -

cdr3_aa: CASSPWTSTNEKLFF
cdr3_nt: TGTGCCAGCAGCCCTTGGACATCAACTAATGAAAAACTGTTTTTT
d_call: -
v_call: TRBV7-9
j_call: TRBJ1-4
clone_size: -

cdr3_aa: CASSPLYNNEQFF
cdr3_nt: TGTGCCAGCTCACCACTATACAATAATGAGCAGTTCTTC
d_call: -
v_call: TRBV18
j_call: TRBJ2-1
clone_size: -

cdr3_aa: CASSRLVRPSADTQYF
cdr3_nt: TGTGCCAGCAGCCGACTGGTCCGACCGTCCGCAGATACGCAGTATTTT
d_call: -
v_call: TRBV7-2
j_call: TRBJ2-3
clone_size: -

cdr3_aa: CASSTGPGQGNIQYF
cdr3_nt: TGTGCCAGCAGCACCGGACCTGGACAGGGGAACATTCAGTACTTC
d_call: TRBD1
v_call: TRBV9
j_call: TRBJ2-4
clone_size: -

cdr3_aa: CASSQVHNEKLFF
cdr3_nt: TGTGCCAGCAGCCAGGTTCATAATGAAAAACTGTTTTTT
d_call: -
v_call: TRBV6-5
j_call: TRBJ1-4
clone_size: few

cdr3_aa: CASRLGQILSNQPQHF
cdr3_nt: TGTGCCAGCAGACTCGGACAGATCCTTAGCAATCAGCCCCAGCATTTT
d_call: -
v_call: TRBV28
j_call: TRBJ1-5
clone_size: -

cdr3_aa: CASSSLGWGDEQYF
cdr3_nt: TGTGCCAGCAGTTCTCTCGGCTGGGGGGACGAGCAGTACTTC
d_call: -
v_call: TRBV2
j_call: TRBJ2-7
clone_size: -

cdr3_aa: CASSPGSLNGYTF
cdr3_nt: TGTGCCAGCAGCCCCGGGTCCCTGAATGGCTACACCTTC
d_call: -
v_call: TRBV25-1
j_call: TRBJ1-2
clone_size: -

cdr3_aa: CASSFPGQGDTEAFF
cdr3_nt: TGTGCCAGCAGTTTCCCGGGACAGGGGGACACTGAAGCTTTCTTT
d_call: TRBD1
v_call: TRBV6-6
j_call: TRBJ1-1
clone_size: -

cdr3_aa: CSAITGGQAFF
cdr3_nt: TGCAGTGCTATTACAGGGGGCCAGGCTTTCTTT
d_call: TRBD1
v_call: TRBV20-1
j_call: TRBJ1-1
clone_size: -

cdr3_aa: CASSMGLARSGSEQYF
cdr3_nt: TGTGCCAGCAGTATGGGACTAGCGCGGTCTGGGAGCGAGCAGTACTTC
d_call: TRBD2
v_call: TRBV2
j_call: TRBJ2-7
clone_size: -

cdr3_aa: CASSYKAAGCTF
cdr3_nt: TGTGCCAGCAGTTACAAGGCAGCCGGGTGCACCTTC
d_call: -
v_call: TRBV6-6
j_call: TRBJ1-2
clone_size: medium-sized

cdr3_aa: CASSPWASLDGYTF
cdr3_nt: TGTGCCAGCTCACCATGGGCAAGTCTGGATGGCTACACCTTC
d_call: -
v_call: TRBV18
j_call: TRBJ1-2
clone_size: -

cdr3_aa: CASRRDTSNTEAFF
cdr3_nt: TGTGCCAGCAGAAGGGACACCTCCAACACTGAAGCTTTCTTT
d_call: -
v_call: TRBV7-2
j_call: TRBJ1-1
clone_size: -

cdr3_aa: CASSSSGGAFTGELFF
cdr3_nt: TGTGCCAGCAGCTCCAGCGGGGGGGCCTTTACCGGGGAGCTGTTTTTT
d_call: TRBD2
v_call: TRBV9
j_call: TRBJ2-2
clone_size: few

cdr3_aa: CASSRDRATEAFF
cdr3_nt: TGTGCCAGCAGCCGGGACAGGGCCACTGAAGCTTTCTTT
d_call: TRBD1
v_call: TRBV6-1
j_call: TRBJ1-1
clone_size: -

cdr3_aa: CASSPLAGFTGELFF
cdr3_nt: TGTGCCAGCTCACCCCTAGCGGGGTTCACCGGGGAGCTGTTTTTT
d_call: TRBD2
v_call: TRBV18
j_call: TRBJ2-2
clone_size: once

cdr3_aa: CASSLALKPLYEQYF
cdr3_nt: TGTGCCAGCTCACTTGCCCTAAAACCCCTCTACGAGCAGTACTTC
d_call: -
v_call: TRBV18
j_call: TRBJ2-7
clone_size: -

cdr3_aa: CASSITVDTDTQYF
cdr3_nt: TGTGCCAGTAGTATAACGGTCGACACAGATACGCAGTATTTT
d_call: -
v_call: TRBV19
j_call: TRBJ2-3
clone_size: -

cdr3_aa: CASRESRQGWGPQHF
cdr3_nt: TGCGCCAGCAGGGAGTCTCGACAGGGCTGGGGGCCCCAGCATTTT
d_call: TRBD1
v_call: TRBV10-2
j_call: TRBJ1-5
clone_size: -

cdr3_aa: CASSGSGTGANVLTF
cdr3_nt: TGTGCCAGTAGTGGGTCAGGGACTGGGGCCAACGTCCTGACTTTC
d_call: -
v_call: TRBV19
j_call: TRBJ2-6
clone_size: -

cdr3_aa: CASSGEVADPYEQYF
cdr3_nt: TGTGCCAGCAGCGGGGAGGTGGCGGATCCCTACGAGCAGTACTTC
d_call: -
v_call: TRBV5-8
j_call: TRBJ2-7
clone_size: few

cdr3_aa: CASSQGAGMGYTF
cdr3_nt: TGCGCCAGCAGCCAAGGGGCAGGGATGGGCTACACCTTC
d_call: -
v_call: TRBV4-1
j_call: TRBJ1-2
clone_size: few

cdr3_aa: CASSLTGSYEQYF
cdr3_nt: TGCGCCAGCAGCTTGACAGGTTCCTACGAGCAGTACTTC
d_call: -
v_call: TRBV5-1
j_call: TRBJ2-7
clone_size: -

cdr3_aa: CASSPYQGENEKLFF
cdr3_nt: TGTGCCAGCTCACCATATCAGGGGGAGAATGAAAAACTGTTTTTT
d_call: TRBD1
v_call: TRBV18
j_call: TRBJ1-4
clone_size: -

cdr3_aa: CASSLAGGDYNEQFF
cdr3_nt: TGTGCCAGCAGCTTAGCGGGGGGGGACTACAATGAGCAGTTCTTC
d_call: TRBD2
v_call: TRBV7-3
j_call: TRBJ2-1
clone_size: once

cdr3_aa: CASTWTGSGGYTF
cdr3_nt: TGTGCCAGCACTTGGACAGGGTCGGGAGGCTACACCTTC
d_call: TRBD1
v_call: TRBV5-4
j_call: TRBJ1-2
clone_size: few

cdr3_aa: CASSPDRNQPQHF
cdr3_nt: TGTGCCAGCAGCCCGGACAGGAATCAGCCCCAGCATTTT
d_call: TRBD1
v_call: TRBV14
j_call: TRBJ1-5
clone_size: -

cdr3_aa: CASSELAGVSTGELFF
cdr3_nt: TGCGCCAGCAGCGAACTAGCGGGGGTTTCCACCGGGGAGCTGTTTTTT
d_call: TRBD2
v_call: TRBV5-1
j_call: TRBJ2-2
clone_size: -

cdr3_aa: CASSPGGRNNQPQHF
cdr3_nt: TGTGCCAGCAGCCCAGGGGGAAGGAACAATCAGCCCCAGCATTTT
d_call: TRBD1
v_call: TRBV7-9
j_call: TRBJ1-5
clone_size: -

cdr3_aa: CASSLTGTGQETQYF
cdr3_nt: TGTGCCAGCAGCTTAACTGGGACAGGGCAAGAGACCCAGTACTTC
d_call: TRBD1
v_call: TRBV11-3
j_call: TRBJ2-5
clone_size: -